This paragraph reports one TCR beta chain. Its antigen is as yet unknown. TCRdb keeps only in-frame clones here, not all; method: immunoSEQ multiplex PCR. The sample shows fewer than 30,000 clones, more than 60% of them seen only once. The CDR3 is made up of 13 amino acids. Germline loops: CDR1 ENHRY, CDR2 SYGVKD. Trimming removed 2 bases at V and 6 bases at J, with 7 bases between. These data belong to a study of vaccination effects on CD4 cells after COVID-19. Study as a whole: Samples collected post-vaccine were obtained a median of 72 days after the second dose. Study results and caveats: Both infection-induced and vaccine-induced clones contracted markedly at late post-vaccination timepoints. Convalescent patients were scarce, and early post-infection timepoints were absent.

After expansion with viral peptide pools in the ViraFEST assay, antigen-specific CD4+ T cells were sequenced. When around nine days of culture had elapsed, CD4+ T cells were isolated. Participants got two doses of BNT162b2 or mRNA-1273 vaccine. According to the study, vaccine recipients showed no prior SARS-CoV-2 infection and negative nucleocapsid antibodies. Sample: CD4+ T cells from PBMCs cultured with SARS-CoV-2 spike peptides, taken after COVID-19 vaccination. This TCR came from a human donor who received a COVID-19 vaccine. The genes are TRBV10-3 and TRBJ2-2; D call uncertain. This CDR3 is CAISEAVSGELFF. The CDR3 coding sequence is TGTGCCATCAGTGAGGCAGTTTCCGGGGAGCTGTTTTTT.